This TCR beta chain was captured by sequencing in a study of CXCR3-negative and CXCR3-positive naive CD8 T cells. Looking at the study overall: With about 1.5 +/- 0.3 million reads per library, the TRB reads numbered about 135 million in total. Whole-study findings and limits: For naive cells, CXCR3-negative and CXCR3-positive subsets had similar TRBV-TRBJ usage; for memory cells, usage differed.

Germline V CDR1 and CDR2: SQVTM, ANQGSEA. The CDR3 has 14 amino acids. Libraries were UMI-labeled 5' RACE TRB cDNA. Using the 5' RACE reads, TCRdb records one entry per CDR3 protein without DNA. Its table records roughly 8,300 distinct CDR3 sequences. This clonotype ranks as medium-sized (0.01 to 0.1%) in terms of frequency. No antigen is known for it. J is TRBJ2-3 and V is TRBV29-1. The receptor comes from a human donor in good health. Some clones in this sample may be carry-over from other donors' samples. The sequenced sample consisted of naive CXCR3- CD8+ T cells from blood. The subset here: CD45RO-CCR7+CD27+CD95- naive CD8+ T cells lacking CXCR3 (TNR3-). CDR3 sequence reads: CSVEGKSRTDTQYF.